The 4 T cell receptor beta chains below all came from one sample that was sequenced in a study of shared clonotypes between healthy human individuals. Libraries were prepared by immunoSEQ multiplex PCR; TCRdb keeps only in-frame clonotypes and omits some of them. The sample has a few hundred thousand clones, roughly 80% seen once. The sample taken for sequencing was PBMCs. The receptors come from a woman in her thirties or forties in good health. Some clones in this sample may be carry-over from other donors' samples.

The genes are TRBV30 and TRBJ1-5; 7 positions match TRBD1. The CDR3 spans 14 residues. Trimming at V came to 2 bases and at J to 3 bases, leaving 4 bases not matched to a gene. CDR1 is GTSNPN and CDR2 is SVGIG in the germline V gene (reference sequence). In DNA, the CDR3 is TGTGCCTGGAGTACGGACAGGTTCAATCAGCCCCAGCATTTT. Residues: CAWSTDRFNQPQHF.

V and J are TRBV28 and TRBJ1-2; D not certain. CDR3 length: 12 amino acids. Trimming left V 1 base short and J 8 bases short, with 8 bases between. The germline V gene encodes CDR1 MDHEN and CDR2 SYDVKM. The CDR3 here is CASSLYPRGYTF. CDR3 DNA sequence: TGTGCCAGCAGTTTATACCCAAGAGGCTACACCTTC.

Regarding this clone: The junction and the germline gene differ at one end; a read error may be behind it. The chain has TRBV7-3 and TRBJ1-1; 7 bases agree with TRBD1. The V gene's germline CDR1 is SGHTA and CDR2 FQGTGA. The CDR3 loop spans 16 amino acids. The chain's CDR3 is CASSQGGLTGVTEAFF. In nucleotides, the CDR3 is TGCGCCAGCAGCCAAGGAGGGTTAACAGGGGTCACTGAAGCTTTCTTT.

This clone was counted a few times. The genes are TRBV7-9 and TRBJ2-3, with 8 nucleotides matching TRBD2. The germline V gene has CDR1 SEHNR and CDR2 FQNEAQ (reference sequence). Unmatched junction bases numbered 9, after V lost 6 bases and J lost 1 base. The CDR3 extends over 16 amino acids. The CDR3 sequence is CASSTPKTSGTDTQYF. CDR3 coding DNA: TGTGCCAGCAGTACCCCGAAGACTAGCGGCACAGATACGCAGTATTTT.